This TCR beta chain was sequenced for a study of blood T cell repertoires in COVID-19. In germline, CDR1 is SGHRS, CDR2 YFSETQ. The V segment lost 5 bases and the J segment 4 bases; nucleotides outside the gene matches: 18. The CDR3 covers 17 residues. Profiling relied on immunoSEQ multiplex PCR, and the TCRdb table lists in-frame clones only, not all of them. Among about 160,000 clones listed, over 80% were seen once. The sequence came from a woman aged 45 to 65 with acute or convalescent COVID-19. V and J are TRBV5-1 and TRBJ2-7; 7 bases are a match to TRBD1. The specimen was peripheral blood. The CDR3 region is CASRTRDSLRDTYEQYF. CDR3 coding DNA: TGCGCCAGCAGGACCCGGGACAGTCTTCGGGATACTTACGAGCAGTACTTC.